These T cell receptor beta chains were read from a single sample in a study of shared clonotypes between healthy human individuals. Repertoires were generated with immunoSEQ multiplex PCR, while TCRdb's copy carries only in-frame clones and drops some. Of hundreds of thousands of clones detected, 60% to 75% appear once; the ten largest clones hold about 1.8%. Sequencing input: memory CD4+ T cells sorted from blood. These TCRs come from a woman aged 30 to 39 in good health. The CDR3 runs from the conserved cysteine through the conserved F or W. The D gene is left open where the match is weak. Size values are once, few and many counts, or a class for expanded clones, and some rows have none.

J | size | D | V | DNA | CDR3
TRBJ1-1 | - | TRBD1 | TRBV19 | TGTGCCAGTAGGATCCAGGGGGCACGGATGAACACTGAAGCTTTCTTT | CASRIQGARMNTEAFF
TRBJ1-2 | - | - | TRBV30 | TGTGCCTGGAGTGTTGAAGTACAGACCTATGGCTACACCTTC | CAWSVEVQTYGYTF
TRBJ2-7 | - | - | TRBV7-8 | TGTGCCAGCAGCTTATCCGAACACTACGAGCAGTACTTC | CASSLSEHYEQYF
TRBJ2-3 | - | TRBD2 | TRBV5-4 | TGTGCCAGCAGCAGTAGCGGGAGAGGTCTCACAGATACGCAGTATTTT | CASSSSGRGLTDTQYF
TRBJ1-1 | - | - | TRBV7-9 | TGTGCCAGCAGAGGGGCATTAGAAGCTTTCTTT | CASRGALEAFF
TRBJ2-3 | - | - | TRBV10-3 | TGTGCCATCAGTGAGTCGGTACGTCCCCAGAGGGCTAGCACAGATACGCAGTATTTT | CAISESVRPQRASTDTQYF
TRBJ1-1 | - | - | TRBV7-2 | TGTGCCAGCAGCTTTAAAAGGTTATCGAACACTGAAGCTTTCTTT | CASSFKRLSNTEAFF
TRBJ2-7 | - | - | TRBV23-1 | TGCGCCAGCAGTCAATTGTATCCTACGTCCTACGAGCAGTACTTC | CASSQLYPTSYEQYF
TRBJ2-7 | - | - | TRBV11-2 | TGTGCCAGCAGCTTAGATTTTGTCGGAAGGGATTGGTACGAGCAGTACTTC | CASSLDFVGRDWYEQYF
TRBJ2-1 | - | TRBD2 | TRBV18 | TGTGCCAGCTCACCAGGACTAGCGGGAGGAGCCTATGAGCAGTTCTTC | CASSPGLAGGAYEQFF
TRBJ1-1 | few | - | TRBV25-1 | TGTGCCAGTACGACTGCCGGGAGGGCTTTCTTT | CASTTAGRAFF
TRBJ2-7 | - | TRBD2 | TRBV7-2 | TGTGCCAGCAGCTTTGCAGGGACTAGCGGGAGCTCCTACGAGCAGTACTTC | CASSFAGTSGSSYEQYF
TRBJ2-5 | - | TRBD1 | TRBV11-2 | TGTGCCAGCTCCCGGGACAGGGGGGACCAGTACTTC | CASSRDRGDQYF
TRBJ2-2 | - | TRBD1 | TRBV2 | TGTGCCAGCAGTGGATCCAGGGGGCCAAACACCGGGGAGCTGTTTTTT | CASSGSRGPNTGELFF
TRBJ2-1 | - | - | TRBV28 | TGTGCCAGCCAAGGGAGCGGGTTTAAGGGGTTCTTC | CASQGSGFKGFF
TRBJ1-1 | - | TRBD1 | TRBV7-3 | TGTGCCAGCAGCTCCCTCCCGACAGGGGGGTTTTGGAACACTGAAGCTTTCTTT | CASSSLPTGGFWNTEAFF
TRBJ1-2 | - | TRBD1 | TRBV6-6 | TGTGCCAGCAGTTATTTAGACAGGGATGGCTACACCTTC | CASSYLDRDGYTF
TRBJ1-4 | - | - | TRBV18 | TGTGCCAGCTCACTCAGGACAGTAGGAAATGAAAAACTGTTTTTT | CASSLRTVGNEKLFF
TRBJ1-5 | few | - | TRBV5-4 | TGTGCCAGCAGCTTGGCTCTGGGGGAGCAGCCCCAGCATTTT | CASSLALGEQPQHF
TRBJ2-7 | - | TRBD2 | TRBV10-3 | TGTGCCATCGGGACTATCTACGAGCAGTACTTC | CAIGTIYEQYF
TRBJ2-7 | - | - | TRBV19 | TGTGCCAGTAGTATTTATTCGACAGGACTCTCCTACGAGCAGTACTTC | CASSIYSTGLSYEQYF
TRBJ2-2 | - | TRBD2 | TRBV27 | TGTGCCAGCAGTTTATTGCCCCCCCGGACTAGCGGTACCGGGGAGCTGTTTTTT | CASSLLPPRTSGTGELFF
TRBJ2-1 | - | TRBD2 | TRBV4-1 | TGCGCCAGCAGCCTTCTAGCGGGTTCCTACAATGAGCAGTTCTTC | CASSLLAGSYNEQFF
TRBJ1-2 | few | - | TRBV4-1 | TGCGCCAGCAGCCAGGGCACAGAGAACTATGGCTACACCTTC | CASSQGTENYGYTF
TRBJ2-1 | - | TRBD1 | TRBV5-1 | TGCGCCAGCAGCTTGGTAGACAGGGTCTACAATGAGCAGTTCTTC | CASSLVDRVYNEQFF
TRBJ1-2 | - | - | TRBV20-1 | TGCAGTGCTTTAGAGAACTATGGCTACACCTTC | CSALENYGYTF
TRBJ1-1 | - | TRBD1 | TRBV29-1 | TGCAGCGCAACAGGACAGGGGGATGAAGCTTTCTTT | CSATGQGDEAFF
TRBJ2-7 | - | - | TRBV28 | TGTGCCAGCAGTTTTGGGAACTACGAGCAGTACTTC | CASSFGNYEQYF
TRBJ2-3 | few | - | TRBV7-8 | TGTGCCAGCAGCGCAACCCCAGGGTTGCGCACAGATACGCAGTATTTT | CASSATPGLRTDTQYF
TRBJ2-1 | few | - | TRBV5-1 | TGCGCCAGCAGCTTGGTACCAGGGTTCTACAATGAGCAGTTCTTC | CASSLVPGFYNEQFF
TRBJ2-7 | once | TRBD2 | TRBV14 | TGTGCCAGCAGCCAGATGATAGCGGGGACCTACGAGCAGTACTTC | CASSQMIAGTYEQYF
TRBJ1-1 | - | TRBD1 | TRBV29-1 | TGCAGCGTTGGTGGGACAGGGCGAGGGAACACTGAAGCTTTCTTT | CSVGGTGRGNTEAFF
TRBJ2-3 | - | TRBD2 | TRBV7-8 | TGTGCCAGCAGCTCAACGGGACTAGCGGGAAATACGCAGTATTTT | CASSSTGLAGNTQYF
TRBJ2-7 | once | - | TRBV28 | TGTGCCAGCAATACCGGACAAACTTCCTACGAGCAGTACTTC | CASNTGQTSYEQYF
TRBJ1-5 | once | - | TRBV6-6 | TGTGCCAGCAGCACTCAGGGTAGGAGCAATCAGCCCCAGCATTTT | CASSTQGRSNQPQHF
TRBJ2-1 | many | TRBD1 | TRBV9 | TGTGCCAGCAACAGACAGGGGACCTACAATGAGCAGTTCTTC | CASNRQGTYNEQFF
TRBJ2-7 | - | - | TRBV7-9 | TGTGCCAGCAGCAAAGCGGGTTTTGGGGAGCAGTACTTC | CASSKAGFGEQYF
TRBJ2-5 | - | - | TRBV6-1 | TGTGCCAGCAGTGAAGACAGGGTGGGGGGAGAGACCCAGTACTTC | CASSEDRVGGETQYF
TRBJ2-1 | - | TRBD2 | TRBV5-1 | TGCGCCAGCAGCTTTAGCGGGGCCGGGAATGAGCAGTTCTTC | CASSFSGAGNEQFF